A single sample is the source of the 20 T cell receptor beta chains below, sequenced in a study of cytomegalovirus exposure and HLA in healthy donors. PCR primers comprised 60 Vbeta and 13 Jbeta primers. Profiled with immunoSEQ multiplex PCR; TCRdb holds only in-frame clones, not every one. The sample lists some 180,000 clones; under 85% were seen once. The sample consisted of PBMCs. Every receptor here comes from a young woman in good health and CMV-seropositive.

V gene TRBV11-2 combines with J gene TRBJ1-2, with D unclear. This CDR3 is built from 13 residues. CDR1 and CDR2 (germline): SGHAT, FQNNGV. The V and J ends lost 5 bases and 4 bases respectively, with 11 bases between them. CDR3 amino acids: CASSPAAAYGYTF. DNA of the CDR3: TGTGCCAGCAGCCCAGCTGCGGCCTATGGCTACACCTTC. The full variable domain, rest sourced from reference TRBV11-2 and TRBJ1-2, is EAGVAQSPRYKIIEKRQSVAFWCNPISGHATLYWYQQILGQGPKLLIQFQNNGVVDDSQLPKDRFSAERLKGVDSTLKIQPAKLEDSAVYLCASSPAAAYGYTFGSGTRLTVV.

V gene TRBV11-1 combines with J gene TRBJ2-1; TRBD2 agrees at 8 bases. V trimming: 6 bases; J trimming: 3 bases; junction bases outside the gene matches: 13. This CDR3 spans 17 amino acids. Per germline, CDR1 SGHAT and CDR2 FQDESV (reference sequence). The CDR3 here is CASSPSTSGLYYNEQFF. As DNA, the CDR3 is TGTGCCAGCAGTCCATCTACTAGCGGCCTTTACTACAATGAGCAGTTCTTC.

This chain connects TRBV6-6 to TRBJ1-2, with TRBD1 identical over 8 bases. The CDR3 runs to 15 residues. The junction had 12 bases not matched to a gene; V was cut back by 6 bases and J by 6 bases. Looked up from germline, CDR1 is MNHNY and CDR2 is SVGAGI (reference sequence). For the CDR3, the DNA is TGTGCCAGCAGACAACCGGGACAGGACACCCATGGCTACACCTTC. Its translation: CASRQPGQDTHGYTF.

This clone has only a few counts. V and J are TRBV5-6 and TRBJ2-7; 9 bases fit TRBD2. This CDR3 has 14 residues. The V gene's germline CDR1 is SGHDT and CDR2 YYEEEE. With V trimmed by 5 bases and J by 4 bases, 7 bases remained unmatched. CDR3 nucleotides: TGTGCCAGCAGGCTTAGCGGGGGCCTATACGAGCAGTACTTC. This translates into CASRLSGGLYEQYF.

The chain carries TRBV7-6 and TRBJ2-3; D is undetermined. The V gene lost 5 bases and the J gene lost 11 bases, with 14 bases spanning the gap. Germline lookup yields CDR1 SGHVS and CDR2 FNYEAQ. CDR3 length equals 12 residues. The CDR3 DNA reads as TGTGCCAGCAGCGCCGGCGCTTCAGGGCAGTATTTT. Its protein is CASSAGASGQYF.

This clone was counted a few times. The J gene is TRBJ1-6, the V gene TRBV12-5, with a tentative D call TRBD1 (5 bases). CDR3 length: 11 residues. Germline V gene lookup returns CDR1 LGHNT and CDR2 FRNRAP. V lost 7 bases, J lost 14 bases, and 12 bases lay in between. The CDR3 here is CASASGQSLHF. The CDR3 region has the DNA TGTGCTAGTGCCTCAGGGCAGTCCCTCCACTTT.

This sequence joins TRBV16 and TRBJ1-4; TRBD1 is a possible D gene (6 bases). V shed 2 bases and J shed 6 bases, with 19 bases lying between them. The CDR3 runs to 17 residues. Germline V gene data show CDR1 as KGHSY and CDR2 as FQNENV. The CDR3 DNA sequence: TGTGCCAGCAGCCAAATGCCCCAATGGGGGCGAGATGAAAAACTGTTTTTT. It is translated as CASSQMPQWGRDEKLFF.

In its sample, this clone was seen a few times. The chain has TRBV4-2 and TRBJ1-1, with 7 bases matching TRBD1. Germline CDR1 is LGHNA and CDR2 is YNFKEQ. The ends lost 7 bases at V and 0 bases at J; junction bases unmatched: 8. The CDR3 covers 15 residues. The CDR3: CASTLAGGMNTEAFF. Written as DNA, the CDR3 is TGTGCCAGCACCCTGGCAGGGGGGATGAACACTGAAGCTTTCTTT.

The V gene is TRBV19, the J gene TRBJ1-5, with 7 bases lining up with TRBD1. The CDR3 spans 16 residues. Losses at the gene ends were 5 bases for V and 2 bases for J; bases not matched to a gene: 9. Per germline, CDR1 LNHDA and CDR2 SQIVND (reference sequence). CDR3 residues: CASSLPTGMGNQPQHF. In DNA form, the CDR3 reads TGTGCCAGTAGTCTCCCGACAGGGATGGGCAATCAGCCCCAGCATTTT. The full variable domain, in which reference TRBV19 and TRBJ1-5 provide the parts outside the CDR3, is DGGITQSPKYLFRKEGQNVTLSCEQNLNHDAMYWYRQDPGQGLRLIYYSQIVNDFQKGDIAEGYSVSREKKESFPLTVTSAQKNPTAFYLCASSLPTGMGNQPQHFGDGTRLSIL.

V is TRBV4-3 and J is TRBJ2-4; no clear D gene. Trimming took off 0 bases at V and 10 bases at J, with 16 bases between the two ends. CDR1 and CDR2 (germline): LGHNA, YSLEER. This CDR3 has 15 amino acids. DNA for the CDR3: TGCGCCAGCAGCCAAGATTCCCACAGTACGTGGATTCAGTACTTC. It specifies CASSQDSHSTWIQYF.

This clone was counted between two and nine times. This chain joins TRBV7-9 and TRBJ2-1; 7 bases align to TRBD1. This CDR3 contains 17 residues. CDR1 is SEHNR, CDR2 FQNEAQ, per germline (reference sequence). J gave up 6 bases and V 4 bases, and 15 bases lay outside the gene matches. CDR3 DNA: TGTGCCAGCAGCTCCCCCCTCGACAGGGCATCCGCCAATGAGCAGTTCTTC. It is translated as CASSSPLDRASANEQFF.

This rearrangement joins TRBV6-6 to TRBJ1-1; 9 bases agree with TRBD1. CDR3 length: 16 amino acids. The germline gives CDR1 MNHNY, CDR2 SVGAGI (reference sequence). V dropped 4 bases and J dropped 1; count of bases not matched to a gene: 7. CDR3 region: CASSFKQGARNTEAFF. CDR3 DNA: TGTGCCAGCAGTTTTAAACAGGGGGCTAGGAACACTGAAGCTTTCTTT.

The V gene is TRBV10-3, the J gene TRBJ2-1; perhaps TRBD1 as D (5 bases). Looked up from germline, CDR1 is ENHRY and CDR2 is SYGVKD. Trimming removed 2 bases at V and 6 bases at J, with 17 bases between. This CDR3 region has 16 residues. This chain's CDR3 is CAISETGQPPSNEQFF. For the CDR3, the DNA is TGTGCCATCAGTGAGACAGGCCAACCCCCCTCCAATGAGCAGTTCTTC.

The CDR3 loop reads CASPWFLRWSKPQHF. The DNA of the CDR3 is TGTGCCAGCCCTTGGTTTCTGCGGTGGTCGAAGCCCCAGCATTTT. This chain uses TRBV7-6 with TRBJ1-5, with D unclear. Between the trimmed V and J ends, which lost 8 bases and 8 bases, there was a span of 22 bases. Looked up from germline, CDR1 is SGHVS and CDR2 is FNYEAQ. CDR3 size: 15 residues.

The gene calls are TRBV25-1 and TRBJ2-5; 10 bases are shared with TRBD2. Losses at the gene ends were 2 bases for V and 7 bases for J; bases not matched to a gene: 4. Looked up from germline, CDR1 is MGHDK and CDR2 is SYGVNS. The length of the CDR3 is 14 residues. In DNA form, the CDR3 reads TGTGCCAGCAGTGAAAGAGTAGCGGGGGGGACCCAGTACTTC. This codes for CASSERVAGGTQYF. Combining the CDR3 with reference TRBV25-1 and TRBJ2-5 gives the whole variable domain EADIYQTPRYLVIGTGKKITLECSQTMGHDKMYWYQQDPGMELHLIHYSYGVNSTEKGDLSSESTVSRIRTEHFPLTLESARPSHTSQYLCASSERVAGGTQYFGPGTRLLVL.

This chain connects TRBV7-2 to TRBJ1-1, with D perhaps TRBD1 (6 bases). CDR3 length: 16 amino acids. V was cut by 1 base and J by 2 bases, with 14 bases left in between. Germline CDR1 and CDR2: SGHTA and FQGNSA. The CDR3 DNA reads TGTGCCAGCAGCTTAGACCCCCGGGGGGCTAACACTGAAGCTTTCTTT. The encoded protein is CASSLDPRGANTEAFF.

The V gene is TRBV5-4, the J gene TRBJ1-3; D uncertain. Germline loops: CDR1 SGHNT, CDR2 YYREEE (reference sequence). CDR3 length: 15 residues. The V end was cut by 4 bases, the J end by 0 bases, with 11 bases between. In DNA form, the CDR3 reads TGTGCCAGCAGCAGCTGGGGAGACTCTGGAAACACCATATATTTT. Its translation is CASSSWGDSGNTIYF.

This chain joins TRBV13 and TRBJ1-2; 9 bases map to TRBD1. J gave up 4 bases and V 6 bases, and 9 bases lay outside the gene matches. Germline V gene data show CDR1 as PRHDT and CDR2 as FYEKMQ (reference sequence). The CDR3 consists of 15 residues. The CDR3 bases are TGTGCCAGCAGATCCCGACAGGGGGGCGGCTATGGCTACACCTTC. Protein product: CASRSRQGGGYGYTF.

The chain joins TRBV13 to TRBJ2-7, with D perhaps matching TRBD2 (6 bases). The CDR3 runs to 15 residues. CDR1 is PRHDT and CDR2 is FYEKMQ in the germline V gene (reference sequence). Deletions cut 1 base from V and 1 base from J, with 11 bases between. CDR3 amino acids: CASSLDGGDSYEQYF. The CDR3 DNA reads as TGTGCCAGCAGCTTAGACGGCGGGGATTCCTACGAGCAGTACTTC.

This clone has a single count. The chain uses TRBV7-2 and TRBJ1-5; D ambiguous. Per the germline V gene, CDR1 is SGHTA and CDR2 is FQGNSA. Between the trimmed V and J ends, which lost 4 bases and 0 bases, there was a span of 10 bases. The CDR3 is 15 residues long. For the CDR3, the DNA is TGTGCCAGCAGCTCGGCAGGTTATAGCAATCAGCCCCAGCATTTT. Encoded protein: CASSSAGYSNQPQHF. Filled out from reference TRBV7-2 and TRBJ1-5, the complete variable domain reads GAGVSQSPSNKVTEKGKDVELRCDPISGHTALYWYRQSLGQGLEFLIYFQGNSAPDKSGLPSDRFSAERTGGSVSTLTIQRTQQEDSAVYLCASSSAGYSNQPQHFGDGTRLSIL.